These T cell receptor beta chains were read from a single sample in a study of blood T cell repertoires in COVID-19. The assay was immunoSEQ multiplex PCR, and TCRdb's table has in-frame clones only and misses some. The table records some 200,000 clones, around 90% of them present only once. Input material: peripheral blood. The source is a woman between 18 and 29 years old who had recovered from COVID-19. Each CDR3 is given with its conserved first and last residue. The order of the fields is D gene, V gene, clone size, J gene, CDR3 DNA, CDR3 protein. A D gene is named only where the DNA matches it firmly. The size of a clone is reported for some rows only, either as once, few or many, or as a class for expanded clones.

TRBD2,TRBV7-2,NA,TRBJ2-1,TGTGCCAGCAGCACCGGGACTAGCGCTATAAGGGAGCAGTTCTTC,CASSTGTSAIREQFF
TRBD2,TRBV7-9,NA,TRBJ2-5,TGTGCCAGCAGCTTTCCCCTAGCGGGAGTCGAGACCCAGTACTTC,CASSFPLAGVETQYF
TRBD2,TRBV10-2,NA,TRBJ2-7,TGCGCCAGCAGTGATAGTGGGAGGGCCTACGAGCAGTACTTC,CASSDSGRAYEQYF
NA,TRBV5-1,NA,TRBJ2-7,TGCGCCAGCAGCTTGGGACAGCTAAACGACGAGCAGTACTTC,CASSLGQLNDEQYF
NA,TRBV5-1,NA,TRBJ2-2,TGCGCCAGCAGCGGGGGCTCAATGAACACCGGGGAGCTGTTTTTT,CASSGGSMNTGELFF
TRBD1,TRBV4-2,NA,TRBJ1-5,TGTGCCAGCAGCCAAGGGACAGGGATCGGTCAGCCCCAGCATTTT,CASSQGTGIGQPQHF
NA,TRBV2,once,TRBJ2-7,TGTGCCAGCATCCGGGACTCGAACCACTACGAGCAGTACTTC,CASIRDSNHYEQYF
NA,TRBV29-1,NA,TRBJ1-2,TGCAGCGTTTATAACTATGGCTACACCTTC,CSVYNYGYTF
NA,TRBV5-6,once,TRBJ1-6,TGTGCCAGCAGCTTCGGGGGGCTTAGTAATTCACCCCTCCACTTT,CASSFGGLSNSPLHF
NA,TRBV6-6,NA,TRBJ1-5,TGTGCCAGCAGTTACTCGGACAGAGGCAATCAGCCCCAGCATTTT,CASSYSDRGNQPQHF
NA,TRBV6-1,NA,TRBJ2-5,TGTGCCAGCAGTGAACCGGGGGGCAGGGAGGAGACCCAGTACTTC,CASSEPGGREETQYF
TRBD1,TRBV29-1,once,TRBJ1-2,TGCAGCGTTGGGTGGGGACAGGGACCCTATGGCTACACCTTC,CSVGWGQGPYGYTF
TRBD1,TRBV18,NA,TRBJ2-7,TGTGCCAGCTCACCATCCCTGGGACAGACCTACGAGCAGTACTTC,CASSPSLGQTYEQYF
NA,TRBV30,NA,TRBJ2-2,TGTGCCTGGAAATGGAGTTGGGACACCGGGGAGCTGTTTTTT,CAWKWSWDTGELFF
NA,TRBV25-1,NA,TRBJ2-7,TGTGCCAGCAGTGAATACAGGGCTCAACCGAGGAGGGGGCAGTACTTC,CASSEYRAQPRRGQYF
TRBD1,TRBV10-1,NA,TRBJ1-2,TGCGCCAGCAGTGTTGTTAGGACAGGGGGCCCCTATGGCTACACCTTC,CASSVVRTGGPYGYTF
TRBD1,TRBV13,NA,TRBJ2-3,TGTGCCAGCAGCTCCGGGACTTTGGGACAGGGCCAATTCGCAGATACGCAGTATTTT,CASSSGTLGQGQFADTQYF
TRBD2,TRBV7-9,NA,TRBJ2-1,TGTGCCAGCAGCGAATGGACTAGCGAGGGCGATGAGCAGTTCTTC,CASSEWTSEGDEQFF
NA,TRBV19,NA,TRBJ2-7,TGTGCCAGTAGTAATTCAGGGGCCGACTACGAGCAGTACTTC,CASSNSGADYEQYF
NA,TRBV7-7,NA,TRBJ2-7,TGTGCCAGCAGCTTAGCAGCAGGCCTCTACGAGCAGTACTTC,CASSLAAGLYEQYF
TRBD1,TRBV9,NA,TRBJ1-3,TGTGCCAGCAGCGATGCCCGGGACAGGGCTGGAAACACCATATATTTT,CASSDARDRAGNTIYF
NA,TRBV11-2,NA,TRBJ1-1,TGTGCCAGCAGCCGAGCCCAGGGGCAGGGGAACACTGAAGCTTTCTTT,CASSRAQGQGNTEAFF
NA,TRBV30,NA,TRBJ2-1,TGTGCCTGGAGTCCAGCGGATGAGCAGTTCTTC,CAWSPADEQFF
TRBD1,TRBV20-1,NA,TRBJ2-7,TGCAGTGCCCGGACAGGCGGAGAGCAGTACTTC,CSARTGGEQYF
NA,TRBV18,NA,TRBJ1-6,TGTGCCAGCGGTGGGGGCAGACCCGATAATTCACCCCTCCACTTT,CASGGGRPDNSPLHF
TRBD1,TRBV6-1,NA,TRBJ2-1,TGTGCCAGCAGTGAAGCGAGGGACAGGCGGCAGTTCTTC,CASSEARDRRQFF
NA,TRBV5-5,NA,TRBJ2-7,TGTGCCAGCAGCTGGACGCGGGACAGCTCCTACGAGCAGTACTTC,CASSWTRDSSYEQYF
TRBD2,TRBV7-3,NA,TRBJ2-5,TGTGCCAGCAGCTTTACTAGCGGGGGTCAAGAGACCCAGTACTTC,CASSFTSGGQETQYF